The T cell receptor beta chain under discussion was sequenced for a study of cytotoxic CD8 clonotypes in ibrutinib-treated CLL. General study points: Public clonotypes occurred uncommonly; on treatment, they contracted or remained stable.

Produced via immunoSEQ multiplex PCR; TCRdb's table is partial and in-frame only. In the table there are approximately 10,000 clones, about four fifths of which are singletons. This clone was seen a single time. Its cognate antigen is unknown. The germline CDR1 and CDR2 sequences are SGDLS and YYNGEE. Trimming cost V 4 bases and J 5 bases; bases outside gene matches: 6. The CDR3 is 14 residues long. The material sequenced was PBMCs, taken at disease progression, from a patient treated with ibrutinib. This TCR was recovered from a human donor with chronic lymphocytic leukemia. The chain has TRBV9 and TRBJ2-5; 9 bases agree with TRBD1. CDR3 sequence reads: CASSPRTGVETQYF. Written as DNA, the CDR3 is TGTGCCAGCAGCCCACGGACAGGGGTGGAGACCCAGTACTTC. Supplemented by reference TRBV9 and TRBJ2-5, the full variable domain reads DSGVTQTPKHLITATGQRVTLRCSPRSGDLSVYWYQQSLDQGLQFLIQYYNGEERAKGNILERFSAQQFPDLHSELNLSSLELGDSALYFCASSPRTGVETQYFGPGTRLLVL.